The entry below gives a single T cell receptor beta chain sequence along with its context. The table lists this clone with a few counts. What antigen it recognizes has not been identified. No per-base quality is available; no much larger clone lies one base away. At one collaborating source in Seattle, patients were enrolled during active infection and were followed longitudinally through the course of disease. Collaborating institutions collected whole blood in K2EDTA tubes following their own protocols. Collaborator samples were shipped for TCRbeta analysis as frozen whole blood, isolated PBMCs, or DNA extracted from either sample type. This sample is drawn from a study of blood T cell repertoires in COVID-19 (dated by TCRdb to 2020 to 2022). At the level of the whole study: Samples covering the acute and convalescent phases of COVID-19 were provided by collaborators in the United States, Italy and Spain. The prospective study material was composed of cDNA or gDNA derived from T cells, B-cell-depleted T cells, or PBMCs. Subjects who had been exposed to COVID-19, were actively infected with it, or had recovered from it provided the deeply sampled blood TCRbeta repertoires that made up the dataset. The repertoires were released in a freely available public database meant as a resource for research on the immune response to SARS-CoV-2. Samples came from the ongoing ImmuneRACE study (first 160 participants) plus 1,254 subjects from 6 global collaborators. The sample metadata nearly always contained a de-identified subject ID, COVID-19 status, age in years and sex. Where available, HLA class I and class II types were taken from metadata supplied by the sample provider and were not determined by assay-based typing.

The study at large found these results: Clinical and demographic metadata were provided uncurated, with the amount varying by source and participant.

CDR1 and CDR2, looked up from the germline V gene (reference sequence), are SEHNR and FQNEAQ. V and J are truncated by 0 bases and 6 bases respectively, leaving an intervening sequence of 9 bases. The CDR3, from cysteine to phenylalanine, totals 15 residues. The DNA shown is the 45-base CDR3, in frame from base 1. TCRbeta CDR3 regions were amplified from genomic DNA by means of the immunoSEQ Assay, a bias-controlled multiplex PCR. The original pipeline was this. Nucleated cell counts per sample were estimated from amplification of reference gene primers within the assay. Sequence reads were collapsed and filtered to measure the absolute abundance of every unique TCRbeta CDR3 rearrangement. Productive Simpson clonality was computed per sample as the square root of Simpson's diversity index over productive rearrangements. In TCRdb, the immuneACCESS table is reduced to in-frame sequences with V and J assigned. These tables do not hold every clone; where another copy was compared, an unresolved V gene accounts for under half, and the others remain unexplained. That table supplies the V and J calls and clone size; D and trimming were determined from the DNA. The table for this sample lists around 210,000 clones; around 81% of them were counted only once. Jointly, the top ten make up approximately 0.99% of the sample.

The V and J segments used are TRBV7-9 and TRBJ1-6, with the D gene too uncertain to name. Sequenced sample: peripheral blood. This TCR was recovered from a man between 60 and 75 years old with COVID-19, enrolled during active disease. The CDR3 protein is CASSLAGAGNSPLHF. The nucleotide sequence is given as TGTGCCAGCAGCTTAGCAGGAGCGGGTAATTCACCCCTCCACTTT.